Listed here is a single TCR beta chain. The antigen is undetermined. The sample comes from a study of CXCR3-negative and CXCR3-positive naive CD8 T cells. Notes on the study in general: The TRBV-TRBJ usage of naive CXCR3-negative and CXCR3-positive cells was similar, but that of memory cells differed.

cDNA libraries for TRB were generated by 5' RACE incorporating UMI labels. TCRdb reanalyzed the 5' RACE reads and collapses them to one entry per CDR3 protein, without DNA. This listing includes about 56,000 distinct CDR3 sequences. There are 15 residues in the CDR3. Germline values: CDR1 SGHTA, CDR2 FQGTGA. The genes are TRBV7-3 and TRBJ2-5; the TCRdb D gene call, TRBD1, has no DNA to confirm it. The TCR comes from a human donor in good health. Some clones in this sample may be carry-over from other donors' samples. Material: memory CD8+ T cells from blood. CDR3 residues: CASSPGQGPLETQYF. Based on the CDR3 plus reference TRBV7-3 and TRBJ2-5, the full variable domain is GAGVSQTPSNKVTEKGKYVELRCDPISGHTALYWYRQSLGQGPEFLIYFQGTGAADDSGLPNDRFFAVRPEGSVSTLKIQRTERGDSAVYLCASSPGQGPLETQYFGPGTRLLVL.